This T cell receptor (beta chain) was sequenced for a study of glioma-infiltrating T cells. Findings and caveats of the study: Non-neoplastic patients had below-expected tissue-blood divergence, while all gliomas exceeded expectation. Only very few CDR3 sequences appeared in both tissue and blood.

V lost 7 bases and J 3 bases, leaving 16 bases between the germline ends. Germline assignment: CDR1 DFQATT and CDR2 SNEGSKA (reference sequence). The CDR3 sequence is 14 residues long. Using RNA template, CDR3s of TCR alpha and beta were amplified with iRepertoire arm-PCR. For one-step reverse transcription and amplification, about 90-450 ng of tissue mRNA or PBMC total RNA was used. TCRdb processed the multiplex PCR reads anew with MiXCR; each CDR3 protein has one entry. The table lists roughly 190,000 distinct CDR3 sequences, 25% to 35% of them singletons. As concerns this clonotype: Its specificity is unknown. A much larger clonotype is one base distant, so this may be a read error.

The TCR was taken from a human donor with low-grade glioma or glioblastoma, undergoing nonglioma brain surgery, or in good health (not recorded which). The specimen sequenced was glioma tissue, nonneoplastic brain tissue, or PBMCs (not recorded which). The V and J genes are TRBV20-1 and TRBJ1-5, with unresolved D. CDR3 sequence: CSDRVGSHNQPQHF. The CDR3 nucleotides are TGCAGTGATAGGGTGGGGTCCCACAATCAGCCCCAGCATTTT.